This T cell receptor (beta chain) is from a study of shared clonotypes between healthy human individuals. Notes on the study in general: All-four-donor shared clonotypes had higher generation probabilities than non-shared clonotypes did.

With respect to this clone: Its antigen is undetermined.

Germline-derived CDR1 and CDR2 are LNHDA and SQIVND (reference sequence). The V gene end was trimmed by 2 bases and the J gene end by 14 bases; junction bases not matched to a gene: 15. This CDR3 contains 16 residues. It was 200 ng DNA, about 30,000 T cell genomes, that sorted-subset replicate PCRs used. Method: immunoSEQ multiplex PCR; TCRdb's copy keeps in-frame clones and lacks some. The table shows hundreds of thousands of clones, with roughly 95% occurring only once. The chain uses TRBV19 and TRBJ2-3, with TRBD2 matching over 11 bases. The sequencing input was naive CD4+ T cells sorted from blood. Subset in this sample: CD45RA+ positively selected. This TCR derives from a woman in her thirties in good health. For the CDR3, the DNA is TGTGCCAGTAGTATATCCACTAGCGGGAGTACGATAGGGCCGTATTTT. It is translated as CASSISTSGSTIGPYF.